This TCR beta chain was recorded in a study of T cells in Graves' hyperthyroidism and ophthalmopathy. General observations from the study: Blood also held most thyroid clonotypes expanded beyond 0.001.

Authors of the study amplified TCR beta CDR3 regions from RNA transcripts. The HTBI primer set was used in a first-round RT-PCR of the TCR CDR3. Each CDR3 protein is one row after TCRdb ran MiXCR on the multiplex PCR reads. The sample lists roughly 400,000 distinct CDR3 sequences; 25% were seen once. Each patient was aged 18 to 65 and had newly diagnosed hyperthyroidism of under 2 months' duration. Exclusion of a patient resulted from uncontrolled infection, other autoimmune disease, pregnancy or lactation. Diagnostic assessment was based on clinical symptoms, serum thyroxine and TRAb, thyroid ultrasound and orbital computed tomography. About this clonotype: The target antigen is unknown.

The CDR3 contains 11 residues. V was trimmed by 6 bases and J by 2 bases, leaving 5 bases between them. CDR1 is SNHLY and CDR2 is FYNNEI in the germline V gene. The V call is TRBV2, the J call TRBJ2-7; D gene ambiguous. The sample was blood. The receptor was isolated from a man in his fifties or sixties with Graves' hyperthyroidism. The CDR3, as DNA: TGTGCCAGCAGGGACCCCTACGAGCAGTACTTC. Translation: CASRDPYEQYF.